Listed below are T cell receptor beta chains from one sample, sequenced in a study of shared clonotypes between healthy human individuals. TCRdb's copy holds only in-frame clones and misses some; the assay was immunoSEQ multiplex PCR. In the table there are roughly 590,000 clones, about 95% of which are singletons. The sequencing input was naive CD8+ T cells sorted from blood. Receptors originate from a woman in her twenties or thirties in good health. Both conserved end residues are part of each CDR3. The D gene is left open where the match is weak.

TRBV27	.	TRBJ2-7	TGTGCCAGCAGTTTGCGGGTGGACTACGAGCAGTACTTC	CASSLRVDYEQYF
TRBV11-2	.	TRBJ1-5	TGTGCCAGCAGCCCGGCGGGGGGTAGGGATCAGCCCCAGCATTTT	CASSPAGGRDQPQHF
TRBV2	.	TRBJ1-2	TGTGCCAGCAGTGCTATAGGGGGGTACTATGGCTACACCTTC	CASSAIGGYYGYTF
TRBV28	TRBD2	TRBJ2-5	TGTGCCAGCAGTCTAGGCCCCGGACTAGCGGAAGAGACCCAGTACTTC	CASSLGPGLAEETQYF
TRBV2	.	TRBJ2-7	TGTGCCAGCATAAAAGGCCTTTCCTACGAGCAGTACTTC	CASIKGLSYEQYF
TRBV4-1	TRBD2	TRBJ2-2	TGCGCCAGCAGCCAGGCTAGCGGGAGTGGGGAGCTGTTTTTT	CASSQASGSGELFF
TRBV28	TRBD2	TRBJ2-1	TGTGCCAGCAGTGCAGGGACTACCGGCTACAATGAGCAGTTCTTC	CASSAGTTGYNEQFF
TRBV7-9	.	TRBJ2-5	TGTGCCAGCAGCCCCGCTCCTTTCCGAGAGACCCAGTACTTC	CASSPAPFRETQYF
TRBV7-8	TRBD2	TRBJ2-5	TGTGCCAGCAGCTTATCGGGTAGCGGGAGGTTACAAGAGACCCAGTACTTC	CASSLSGSGRLQETQYF
TRBV7-9	TRBD2	TRBJ2-3	TGTGCCAGCAGCCCCCAGTTGGGGAGGGGCAGGGCAGATACGCAGTATTTT	CASSPQLGRGRADTQYF
TRBV28	TRBD2	TRBJ2-7	TGTGCCAGTAAGAGCGGGGTTACCTACGAGCAGTACTTC	CASKSGVTYEQYF
TRBV7-2	.	TRBJ2-5	TGTGCCAGCAGCCGCGCGCTTCGACTTGGGGGAGAGACCCAGTACTTC	CASSRALRLGGETQYF
TRBV4-2	.	TRBJ2-7	TGTGCCAGCAGCCAAGATCAGCAGGGTACCTTCTCCTACGAGCAGTACTTC	CASSQDQQGTFSYEQYF
TRBV7-9	.	TRBJ2-5	TGTGCCAGCAGCTTAGGGCCAGGAGAGACCCAGTACTTC	CASSLGPGETQYF
TRBV6-1	.	TRBJ2-3	TGTGCCAGCAGGAGTGGGGGCACAGATACGCAGTATTTT	CASRSGGTDTQYF
TRBV19	.	TRBJ2-1	TGTGCCAGTAGTATTGGGGGGAATCCCTACAATGAGCAGTTCTTC	CASSIGGNPYNEQFF
TRBV27	.	TRBJ2-7	TGTGCCAGCAGTTTTTATAGCGGTCCCTACGAGCAGTACTTC	CASSFYSGPYEQYF
TRBV19	.	TRBJ1-2	TGTGCCAGTAGTATCGGGGGTGCCTATGGCTACACCTTC	CASSIGGAYGYTF
TRBV10-1	.	TRBJ2-7	TGCGCCAGCAGTGAAGGAGCAGGGACCTACGAGCAGTACTTC	CASSEGAGTYEQYF
TRBV29-1	.	TRBJ1-1	TGCAGCGTTGAAGGGACGTCGGTGGGACCTGAAGCTTTCTTT	CSVEGTSVGPEAFF
TRBV5-4	TRBD1	TRBJ1-1	TGTGCCAGCAGCGGGGGGACAGGGGGCACTGAAGCTTTCTTT	CASSGGTGGTEAFF
TRBV6-1	.	TRBJ2-1	TGTGCCAGCAGTGAAAAGAGGGTTCGCTACTACAATGAGCAGTTCTTC	CASSEKRVRYYNEQFF
TRBV4-1	.	TRBJ1-1	TGCGCCAGCAGCCCTACAGGGAACACTGAAGCTTTCTTT	CASSPTGNTEAFF
TRBV28	TRBD1	TRBJ2-7	TGTGCCAGCAGTTACGATACCCGGACAGGAGACTACGAGCAGTACTTC	CASSYDTRTGDYEQYF
TRBV10-1	.	TRBJ2-1	TGCGCCAGCAGTGACTTGTACAATGAGCAGTTCTTC	CASSDLYNEQFF
TRBV2	.	TRBJ1-3	TGTGCCAGCAGGGACGGCTATGGAAACACCATATATTTT	CASRDGYGNTIYF
TRBV5-6	.	TRBJ2-1	TGTGCCAGCAGCTTGGGTCGGAGCTCCTACAATGAGCAGTTCTTC	CASSLGRSSYNEQFF
TRBV27	TRBD1	TRBJ2-7	TGTGCCAGCAAACTCGGGACAGGGTACGAGCAGTACTTC	CASKLGTGYEQYF
TRBV28	.	TRBJ2-5	TGTGCCAGCAGTTCAGGGTCAGGTGAGACCCAGTACTTC	CASSSGSGETQYF
TRBV4-1	TRBD2	TRBJ2-7	TGCGCCAGCAGCCAAGAGGGACTAGACATCCACGAGCAGTACTTC	CASSQEGLDIHEQYF
TRBV11-3	.	TRBJ1-1	TGTGCCAGCAGCGAACGGACAGCTATGAACACTGAAGCTTTCTTT	CASSERTAMNTEAFF
TRBV7-8	.	TRBJ1-1	TGTGCCAGCAGCCAGCACCTCCCAGGGTCCACTGAAGCTTTCTTT	CASSQHLPGSTEAFF
TRBV28	.	TRBJ2-7	TGTGCCAGCAGTTCGGGGGCAAAGAGCTCCTACGAGCAGTACTTC	CASSSGAKSSYEQYF
TRBV7-9	TRBD1	TRBJ2-7	TGTGCCAGCAGCTCTCTGACGGGACAGGAGTCCTACGAGCAGTACTTC	CASSSLTGQESYEQYF
TRBV5-3	.	TRBJ1-2	TGTGCCAGAAGCCCCTTTTTCCAGACGTCCTATGGCTACACCTTC	CARSPFFQTSYGYTF
TRBV28	.	TRBJ2-1	TGTGCCAGCAGTTCAGAGATTCGGGCTAGCTCATATAATGAGCAGTTCTTC	CASSSEIRASSYNEQFF
TRBV19	TRBD1	TRBJ2-2	TGTGCCAGTAGTCCACGGACAGGGAACACCGGGGAGCTGTTTTTT	CASSPRTGNTGELFF
TRBV11-2	.	TRBJ2-5	TGTGCCAGCAGCTTAGTGGGGCAGGTCCACGTCCCGTACTTC	CASSLVGQVHVPYF
TRBV30	.	TRBJ1-6	TGTGCCTGGAGTGTTGGGCAGGAAAATTCACCCCTCCACTTT	CAWSVGQENSPLHF
TRBV27	.	TRBJ2-3	TGTGCCAGCAGTTTTTGGGGGGATGGTGGAGATACGCAGTATTTT	CASSFWGDGGDTQYF
TRBV7-9	TRBD1	TRBJ2-5	TGTGCCAGCAGCCCAAGACAGGGCCAAGAGACCCAGTACTTC	CASSPRQGQETQYF
TRBV5-4	.	TRBJ2-1	TGTGCCAGCAGCTTGGCGGACAATGAGCAGTTCTTC	CASSLADNEQFF
TRBV14	TRBD1	TRBJ1-2	TGTGCCAGCAGCCAAGGTCTCCCCAGGGGGCGCGAAATGTATGGCTACACCTTC	CASSQGLPRGREMYGYTF
TRBV27	TRBD2	TRBJ2-7	TGTGCCAGCAGCCGATCTAGCGGGAGGGGTCATCGTCTGGAGCAGTACTTC	CASSRSSGRGHRLEQYF
TRBV5-8	.	TRBJ2-1	TGTGCCAGCAGCTTACTAGACAATGAGCAGTTCTTC	CASSLLDNEQFF
TRBV27	.	TRBJ2-7	TGTGCCAGCAGTTTTTCCGGGGTCCACGAGCAGTACTTC	CASSFSGVHEQYF
TRBV16	TRBD1	TRBJ2-7	TGTGCCAGCAGCCGGGGGACAGATTCCTACGAGCAGTACTTC	CASSRGTDSYEQYF
TRBV7-9	.	TRBJ1-1	TGTGCCAGCAGCTTATATGAGGGTTCGATGACTGAAGCTTTCTTT	CASSLYEGSMTEAFF
TRBV7-9	.	TRBJ2-1	TGTGCCAGCAGCCCGCCATCTCTAGGGGTGGATACTGAGCAGTTCTTC	CASSPPSLGVDTEQFF
TRBV5-4	.	TRBJ2-7	TGTGCCAGTGGAAGCGGACGCTACGAGCAGTACTTC	CASGSGRYEQYF
TRBV7-9	.	TRBJ1-4	TGTGCCAGCAGCTTATCCCGGGGAAACGAAAAACTGTTTTTT	CASSLSRGNEKLFF
TRBV11-2	.	TRBJ2-7	TGTGCCAGCAGCTCCCTTTTGGGGATATACGAGCAGTACTTC	CASSSLLGIYEQYF
TRBV7-6	.	TRBJ1-2	TGTGCCAGCAGCTCGGGGACGGTCGCTAGTTTGGAGCGGGGCTACACCTTC	CASSSGTVASLERGYTF
TRBV19	.	TRBJ2-3	TGTGCCAGTAGTATTCGTTTGTGGACAGATACGCAGTATTTT	CASSIRLWTDTQYF
TRBV9	.	TRBJ2-7	TGTGCCAGCAGCGCAGACGGAAGACTTCAACCTCACGAGCAGTACTTC	CASSADGRLQPHEQYF
TRBV5-1	TRBD2	TRBJ2-5	TGCGCCAGCAGCTTCGGGACTAGCGGGAGCGAGACCCAGTACTTC	CASSFGTSGSETQYF
TRBV27	.	TRBJ2-1	TGTGCCAGCAGCTCGGACTTCTACAATGAGCAGTTCTTC	CASSSDFYNEQFF